This TCR beta chain was sequenced during a study of CD8+ T cells in alopecia areata. The treatment is: oral pan-JAK inhibitor, 5-10 mg twice daily. RNA was extracted and reverse transcribed into cDNA as the sequencing template. Produced via immunoSEQ multiplex PCR; TCRdb's table is partial and in-frame only. Of 250,000 to 300,000 clones listed, more than 45% are singletons. Unmatched junction bases numbered 14, after V lost 0 bases and J lost 5 bases. CDR3 length: 18 amino acids. CDR1 is SGHRS, CDR2 YFSETQ, per germline. V is TRBV5-1 and J is TRBJ2-1; 7 nucleotides match TRBD2. The clonotype was recovered from a human donor with alopecia areata. The sequencing here drew on CD4+ T cells sorted from blood, taken at week 24, from a patient treated with tofacitinib. The CDR3 nucleotides read TGCGCCAGCAGCTTGGAGGGCTGGGTAGCGGGTTGGCACAATGAGCAGTTCTTC. Encoded protein: CASSLEGWVAGWHNEQFF.